This TCR beta chain was sequenced in a study of T cell clonality in common variable immunodeficiency (dated by TCRdb to the mid-2010s). General conclusions and limits of the study: According to the authors, finding the cause of the higher clonality in CVID would require sequencing the repertoires of T cell subpopulations. Even though DNA input was the same, control samples had an average of around 81,000 unique sequences each, compared with some 32,000 in CVID samples. TCRbeta clonality was higher in CVID subjects than in healthy controls (t-test p = 0.018), and the increase was most characteristic of about a third of subjects. Patient heterogeneity within the CVID cohort put limits on correlating repertoire features with clinical complications. Fewer deletions and N-nucleotide insertions were reportedly observed in CVID TCRbeta sequences, and highly modified clones with 13 or more V deletions were reportedly absent from CVID TCRbeta sequences. Healthy controls shared more TCRbeta clones with each other than CVID subjects shared among themselves (p < 0.0001).

Most CVID patients and most healthy controls were of Caucasian heritage. Heparinized peripheral whole blood samples of about 5 to 8 ml were collected from each donor. Genomic DNA from adults with common variable immune deficiency (CVID) and from healthy adult controls was used to sequence TCRbeta CDR3 repertoires. There were around 22 healthy adult volunteers in the control group (about 12 female and about ten male), ranging in age from about 23 to 75 years, with a mean age of around 31. To isolate peripheral blood mononuclear cells, diluted blood was subjected to density centrifugation over Hypaque 1077 or Ficoll-Paque. Genomic DNA was obtained from unsorted mononuclear cells using either Qiagen column purification or a centrifugation-based method. From the cysteine up to the phenylalanine, the CDR3 has a length of 13 residues. The DNA shown is the part of the CDR3 that was read: 30 bases, in frame from base 1. From a lookup of the germline V gene, CDR1 and CDR2 are SNHLY and FYNNEI. Germline trimming amounts to 7 bases on V and 8 bases on J, with 7 as the count of junction bases outside the gene matches.

This clone occurred many times. The antigen it binds to is not known. The read terminates 3 residues before the CDR3 end, so the remaining end is supplied by the germline J gene. CVID samples and control samples contributed equivalent amounts of genomic DNA as sequencing input. For every sample, a 60 bp segment covering the rearranged TCRbeta CDR3 region was amplified and then sequenced. The immunoSEQ assay, a bias-corrected multiplex PCR combined with high-throughput sequencing, was used for TCRbeta amplification. For the original study's pipeline: Every unique nucleotide sequence counted as a clone and was annotated with V, D and J genes, copy number and frequency. Sequences were labeled productive if in frame, and non-productive if out of frame or containing stop codons. As previously described, Shannon's entropy was used to calculate clonality. Mean CDR3 Kyte-Doolittle hydropathy was derived from the predicted amino acid sequences of productive clones. Using the R hclust function, scaled V gene usage was clustered hierarchically with Manhattan distance and complete linkage. Sharing of clones by CDR3 amino acid sequence was evaluated through resampling of 12 repertoires per group over 100 rounds. Repertoires were searched for 65 to 75 published EBV-specific and some 240 published CMV-specific TCRbeta sequences. Two CVID samples yielding fewer than 10,000 sequences were excluded from analysis, leaving 42 CVID repertoires. TCRdb stores this immuneACCESS table with in-frame sequences only. Part of the clones is absent; in the studies checked, under half of the shortfall reflects unresolved V genes, and no reason is known for the rest. V, J and clone size are those of that table, while D and trimming were read from the DNA. The table records some 54,000 clones for this sample, and not one of them appears only once. The top ten constitute more than 2% of the sample.

The receptor comes from a person aged 18 to 75 in good health. The chain employs TRBV2 and TRBJ2-1; 8 bases in the middle match TRBD2. Sequencing used peripheral blood mononuclear cells. CDR3 DNA (partial): TGTGCCAGCAACGGCGGGAGGTGGGATGAG. Its coded protein is CASNGGRWDE. Given in full, the CDR3 is CASNGGRWDEQFF.